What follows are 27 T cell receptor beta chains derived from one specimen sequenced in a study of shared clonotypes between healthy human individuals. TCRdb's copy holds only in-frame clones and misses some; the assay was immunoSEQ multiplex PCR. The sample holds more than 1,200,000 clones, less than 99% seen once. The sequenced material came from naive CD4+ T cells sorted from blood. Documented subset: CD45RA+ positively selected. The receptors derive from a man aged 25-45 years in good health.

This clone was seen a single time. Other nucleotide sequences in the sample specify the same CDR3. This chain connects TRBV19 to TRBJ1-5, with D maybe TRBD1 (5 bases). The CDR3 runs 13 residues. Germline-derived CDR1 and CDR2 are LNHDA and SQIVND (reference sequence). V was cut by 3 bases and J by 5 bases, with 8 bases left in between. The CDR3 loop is CASSIGGDQPQHF. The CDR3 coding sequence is TGTGCCAGTAGTATCGGGGGGGATCAGCCCCAGCATTTT.

CDR3: CASSSQSAGTYNEQFF. CDR3 coding DNA: TGCGCCAGCAGCTCCCAGAGCGCAGGGACCTACAATGAGCAGTTCTTC. The chain is built from TRBV5-1 and TRBJ2-1; maybe TRBD1 (5 bases). Trimming removed 3 bases from V and 2 bases from J, with 15 bases in between. The CDR3 extends over 16 amino acids. Germline values: CDR1 SGHRS, CDR2 YFSETQ.

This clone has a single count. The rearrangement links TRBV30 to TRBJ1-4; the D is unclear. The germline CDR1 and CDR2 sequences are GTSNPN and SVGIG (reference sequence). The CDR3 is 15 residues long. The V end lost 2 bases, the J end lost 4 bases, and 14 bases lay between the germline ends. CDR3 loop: CAWSTVRQHNEKLFF. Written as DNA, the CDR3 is TGTGCCTGGAGTACCGTTCGGCAGCATAATGAAAAACTGTTTTTT.

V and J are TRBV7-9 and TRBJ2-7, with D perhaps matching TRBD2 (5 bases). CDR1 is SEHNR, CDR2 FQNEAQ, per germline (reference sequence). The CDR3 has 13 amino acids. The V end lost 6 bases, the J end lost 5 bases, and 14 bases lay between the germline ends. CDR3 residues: CASRDWGRNEQYF. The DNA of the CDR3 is TGTGCCAGCAGGGACTGGGGTCGGAACGAGCAGTACTTC. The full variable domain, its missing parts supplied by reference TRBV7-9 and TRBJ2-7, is DTGVSQNPRHKITKRGQNVTFRCDPISEHNRLYWYRQTLGQGPEFLTYFQNEAQLEKSRLLSDRFSAERPKGSFSTLEIQRTEQGDSAMYLCASRDWGRNEQYFGPGTRLTVT.

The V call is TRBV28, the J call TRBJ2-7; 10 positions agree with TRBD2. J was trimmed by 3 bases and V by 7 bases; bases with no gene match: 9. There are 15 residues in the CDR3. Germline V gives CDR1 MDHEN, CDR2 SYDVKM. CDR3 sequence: CASTLGPSGSYEQYF. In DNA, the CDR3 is TGTGCCAGCACCCTTGGGCCTAGCGGGAGCTACGAGCAGTACTTC.

The CDR3 here is CASSKVPRGKLFF. CDR3 sequence (DNA): TGTGCCAGCAGCAAAGTTCCCCGGGGAAAACTGTTTTTT. The genes are TRBV21-1 and TRBJ1-4. TRBV21-1 is described as a pseudogene. The CDR3 contains 13 residues.

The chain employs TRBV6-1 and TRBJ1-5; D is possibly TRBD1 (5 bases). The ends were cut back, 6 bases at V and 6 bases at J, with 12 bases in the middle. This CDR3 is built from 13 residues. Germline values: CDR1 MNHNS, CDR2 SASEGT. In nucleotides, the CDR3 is TGTGCCAGCAGAACAGGTTTTAGTCAGCCCCAGCATTTT. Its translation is CASRTGFSQPQHF.

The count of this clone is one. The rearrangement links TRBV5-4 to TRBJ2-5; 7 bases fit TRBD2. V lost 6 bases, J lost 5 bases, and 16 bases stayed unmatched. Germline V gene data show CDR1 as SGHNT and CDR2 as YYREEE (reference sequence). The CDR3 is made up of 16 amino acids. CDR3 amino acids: CASTPGLGGRVETQYF. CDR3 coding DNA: TGTGCCAGCACCCCAGGTCTGGGAGGGCGAGTGGAGACCCAGTACTTC.

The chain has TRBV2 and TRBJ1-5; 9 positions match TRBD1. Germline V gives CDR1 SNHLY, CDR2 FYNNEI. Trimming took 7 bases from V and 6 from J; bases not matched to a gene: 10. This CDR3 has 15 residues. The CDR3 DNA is TGTGCCAGCACTGGGACAGGGAGGGAGGGTCAGCCCCAGCATTTT. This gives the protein CASTGTGREGQPQHF.

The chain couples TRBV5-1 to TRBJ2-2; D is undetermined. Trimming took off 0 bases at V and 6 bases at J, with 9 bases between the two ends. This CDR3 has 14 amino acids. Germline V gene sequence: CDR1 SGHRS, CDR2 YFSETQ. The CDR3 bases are TGCGCCAGCAGCTTGGGGCATGGTCCCGGGGAGCTGTTTTTT. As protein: CASSLGHGPGELFF.

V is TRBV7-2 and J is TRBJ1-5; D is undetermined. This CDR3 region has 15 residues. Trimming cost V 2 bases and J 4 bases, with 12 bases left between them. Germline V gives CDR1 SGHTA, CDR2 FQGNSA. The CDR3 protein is CASSLSNNPNQPQHF. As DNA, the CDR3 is TGTGCCAGCAGCTTATCAAACAACCCTAATCAGCCCCAGCATTTT.

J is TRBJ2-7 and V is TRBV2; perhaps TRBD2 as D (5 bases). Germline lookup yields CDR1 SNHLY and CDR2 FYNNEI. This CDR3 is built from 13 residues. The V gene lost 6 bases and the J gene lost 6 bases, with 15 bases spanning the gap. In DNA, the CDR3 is TGTGCCAGCAGCTCGGACGGGATCGGCGAGCAGTACTTC. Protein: CASSSDGIGEQYF.

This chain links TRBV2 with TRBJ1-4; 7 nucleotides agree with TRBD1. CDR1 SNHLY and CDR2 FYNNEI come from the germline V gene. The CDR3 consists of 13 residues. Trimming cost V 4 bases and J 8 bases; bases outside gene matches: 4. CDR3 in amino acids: CASSGGQEEKLFF. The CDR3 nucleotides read TGTGCCAGCAGTGGTGGACAGGAAGAAAAACTGTTTTTT.

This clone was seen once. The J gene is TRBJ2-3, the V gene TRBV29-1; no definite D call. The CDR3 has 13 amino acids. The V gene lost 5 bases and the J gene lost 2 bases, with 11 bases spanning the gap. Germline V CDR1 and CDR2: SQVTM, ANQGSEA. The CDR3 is CSVSRGNTDTQYF. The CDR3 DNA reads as TGCAGCGTTTCCCGCGGAAACACAGATACGCAGTATTTT.

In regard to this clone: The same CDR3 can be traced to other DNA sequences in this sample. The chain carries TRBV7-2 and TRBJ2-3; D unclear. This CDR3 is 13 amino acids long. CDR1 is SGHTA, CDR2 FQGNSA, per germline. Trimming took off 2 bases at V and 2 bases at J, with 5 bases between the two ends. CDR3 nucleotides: TGTGCCAGCAGCTTAACTCACACAGATACGCAGTATTTT. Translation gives CASSLTHTDTQYF.

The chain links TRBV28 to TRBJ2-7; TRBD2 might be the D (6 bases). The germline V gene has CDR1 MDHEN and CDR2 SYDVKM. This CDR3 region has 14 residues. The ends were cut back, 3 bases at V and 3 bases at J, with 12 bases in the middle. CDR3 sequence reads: CASSFAGRNYEQYF. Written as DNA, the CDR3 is TGTGCCAGCAGTTTCGCCGGGAGAAACTACGAGCAGTACTTC. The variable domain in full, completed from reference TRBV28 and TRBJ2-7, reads DVKVTQSSRYLVKRTGEKVFLECVQDMDHENMFWYRQDPGLGLRLIYFSYDVKMKEKGDIPEGYSVSREKKERFSLILESASTNQTSMYLCASSFAGRNYEQYFGPGTRLTVT.

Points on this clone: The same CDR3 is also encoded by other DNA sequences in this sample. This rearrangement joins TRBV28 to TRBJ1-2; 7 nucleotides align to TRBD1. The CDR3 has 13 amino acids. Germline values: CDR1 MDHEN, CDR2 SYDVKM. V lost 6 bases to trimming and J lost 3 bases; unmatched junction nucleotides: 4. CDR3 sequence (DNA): TGTGCCAGCAGAAGGCAGGGGGACTATGGCTACACCTTC. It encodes CASRRQGDYGYTF.

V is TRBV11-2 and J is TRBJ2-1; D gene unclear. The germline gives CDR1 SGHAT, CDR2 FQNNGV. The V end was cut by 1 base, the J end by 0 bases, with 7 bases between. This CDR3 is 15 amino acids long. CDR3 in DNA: TGTGCCAGCAGCTTAGCTCATCTCTCCTACAATGAGCAGTTCTTC. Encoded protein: CASSLAHLSYNEQFF.

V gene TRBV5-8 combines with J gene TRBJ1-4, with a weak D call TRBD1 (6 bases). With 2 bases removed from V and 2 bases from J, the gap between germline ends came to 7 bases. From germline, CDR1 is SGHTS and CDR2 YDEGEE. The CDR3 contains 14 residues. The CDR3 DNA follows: TGTGCCAGCAGCTTTGGACAGACTAATGAAAAACTGTTTTTT. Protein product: CASSFGQTNEKLFF.

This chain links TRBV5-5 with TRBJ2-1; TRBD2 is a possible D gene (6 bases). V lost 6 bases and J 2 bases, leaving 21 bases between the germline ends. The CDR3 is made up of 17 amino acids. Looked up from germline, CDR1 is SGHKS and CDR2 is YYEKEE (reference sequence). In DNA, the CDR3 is TGTGCCAGCATCGGAACCCGGGGGATCGGCCCCTACAATGAGCAGTTCTTC. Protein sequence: CASIGTRGIGPYNEQFF.

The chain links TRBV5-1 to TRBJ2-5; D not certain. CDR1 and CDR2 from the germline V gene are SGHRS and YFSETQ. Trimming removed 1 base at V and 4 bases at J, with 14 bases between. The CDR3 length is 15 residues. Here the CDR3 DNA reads TGCGCCAGCAGCTTGAGTCTTGGGCGACTAGAGACCCAGTACTTC. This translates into CASSLSLGRLETQYF.

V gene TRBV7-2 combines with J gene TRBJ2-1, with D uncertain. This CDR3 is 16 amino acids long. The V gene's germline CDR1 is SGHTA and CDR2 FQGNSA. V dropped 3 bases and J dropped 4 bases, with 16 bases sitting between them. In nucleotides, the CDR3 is TGTGCCAGCAGCTTGGTTCTGGCTCCAGAGTACAATGAGCAGTTCTTC. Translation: CASSLVLAPEYNEQFF.

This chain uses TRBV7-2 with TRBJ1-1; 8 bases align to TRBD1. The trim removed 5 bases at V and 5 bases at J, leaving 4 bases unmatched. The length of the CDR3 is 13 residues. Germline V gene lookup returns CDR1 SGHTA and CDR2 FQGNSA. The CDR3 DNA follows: TGTGCCAGCAGCGCACAGGGGGGAACTGAAGCTTTCTTT. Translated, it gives CASSAQGGTEAFF.

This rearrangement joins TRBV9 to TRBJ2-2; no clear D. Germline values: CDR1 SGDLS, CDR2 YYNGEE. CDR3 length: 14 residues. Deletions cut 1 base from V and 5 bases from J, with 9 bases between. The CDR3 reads CASSVWLDTGELFF. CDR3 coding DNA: TGTGCCAGCAGCGTATGGCTGGATACCGGGGAGCTGTTTTTT.

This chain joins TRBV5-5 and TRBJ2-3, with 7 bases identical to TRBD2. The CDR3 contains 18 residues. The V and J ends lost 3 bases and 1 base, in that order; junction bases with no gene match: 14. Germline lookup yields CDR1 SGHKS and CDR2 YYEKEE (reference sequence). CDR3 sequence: CASSSLTGGSTGTDTQYF. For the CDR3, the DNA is TGTGCCAGCAGCTCGTTGACTGGCGGGAGTACGGGCACAGATACGCAGTATTTT.

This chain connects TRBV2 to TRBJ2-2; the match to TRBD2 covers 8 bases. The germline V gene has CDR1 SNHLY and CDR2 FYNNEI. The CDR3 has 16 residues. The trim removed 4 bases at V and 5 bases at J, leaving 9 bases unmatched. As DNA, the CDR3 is TGTGCCAGCAGTGGACCGAGCGGGAGAGGTACCGGGGAGCTGTTTTTT. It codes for CASSGPSGRGTGELFF.

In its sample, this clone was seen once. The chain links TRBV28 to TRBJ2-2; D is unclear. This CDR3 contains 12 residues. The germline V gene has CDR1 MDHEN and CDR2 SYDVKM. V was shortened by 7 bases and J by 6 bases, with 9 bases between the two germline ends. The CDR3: CASTKGPGELFF. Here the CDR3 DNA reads TGTGCCAGCACCAAGGGTCCCGGGGAGCTGTTTTTT.